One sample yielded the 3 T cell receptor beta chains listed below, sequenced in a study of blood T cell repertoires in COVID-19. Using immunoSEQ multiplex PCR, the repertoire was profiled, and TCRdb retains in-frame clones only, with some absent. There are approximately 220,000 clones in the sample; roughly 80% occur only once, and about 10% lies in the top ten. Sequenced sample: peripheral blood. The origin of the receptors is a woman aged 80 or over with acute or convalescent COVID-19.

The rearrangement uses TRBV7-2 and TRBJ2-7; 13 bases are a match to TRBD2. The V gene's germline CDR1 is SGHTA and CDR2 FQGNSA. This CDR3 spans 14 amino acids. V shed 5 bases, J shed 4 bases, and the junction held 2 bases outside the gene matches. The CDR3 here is CASSGTSGVYEQYF. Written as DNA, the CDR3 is TGTGCCAGCAGCGGGACTAGCGGGGTGTACGAGCAGTACTTC.

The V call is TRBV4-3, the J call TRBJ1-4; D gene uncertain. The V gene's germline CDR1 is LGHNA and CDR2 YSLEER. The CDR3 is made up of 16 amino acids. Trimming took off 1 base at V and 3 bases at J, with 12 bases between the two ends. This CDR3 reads CASSQGPGEPNEKLFF. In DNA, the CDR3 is TGCGCCAGCAGCCAAGGACCCGGGGAACCTAATGAAAAACTGTTTTTT.

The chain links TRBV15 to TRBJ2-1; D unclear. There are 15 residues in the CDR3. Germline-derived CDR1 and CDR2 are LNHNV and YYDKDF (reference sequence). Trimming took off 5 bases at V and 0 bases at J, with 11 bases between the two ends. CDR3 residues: CATSALQSSYNEQFF. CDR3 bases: TGTGCCACCAGCGCCCTACAGAGCTCCTACAATGAGCAGTTCTTC.